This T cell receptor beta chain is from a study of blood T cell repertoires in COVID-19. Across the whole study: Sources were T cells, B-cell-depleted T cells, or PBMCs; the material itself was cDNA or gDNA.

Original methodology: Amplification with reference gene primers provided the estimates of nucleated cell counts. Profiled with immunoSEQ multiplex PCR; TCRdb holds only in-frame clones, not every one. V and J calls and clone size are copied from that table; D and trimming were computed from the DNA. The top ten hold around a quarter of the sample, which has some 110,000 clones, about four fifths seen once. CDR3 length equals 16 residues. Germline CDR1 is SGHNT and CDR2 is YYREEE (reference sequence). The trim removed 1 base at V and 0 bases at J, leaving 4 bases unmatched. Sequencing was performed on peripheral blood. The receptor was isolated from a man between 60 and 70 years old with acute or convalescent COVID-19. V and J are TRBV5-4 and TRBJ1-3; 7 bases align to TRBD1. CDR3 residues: CASSLKQGISGNTIYF. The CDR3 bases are TGTGCCAGCAGCTTGAAACAGGGGATCTCTGGAAACACCATATATTTT.